The rows below give T cell receptor beta chains drawn from one sample of a study of control samples from healthy donors and cancer patients. TCRdb keeps only in-frame clones here, not all; method: immunoSEQ multiplex PCR. The table shows roughly 100,000 clones, with approximately 90% occurring only once. Source material: blood. The source is a man aged 25 to 45 in good health. The CDR3 runs from the conserved cysteine through the conserved F or W. The order of the fields is V gene, D gene, J gene, clone size, CDR3 protein, CDR3 DNA. The D gene is left open where the match is weak. Clone sizes are given selectively: once, few, many, or a class where the clone is expanded.

>TRBV2|NA|TRBJ1-5|NA
CASSPSGGGNQPQHF
TGTGCCAGCAGCCCCAGCGGGGGTGGCAATCAGCCCCAGCATTTT
>TRBV30|NA|TRBJ1-2|NA
CAWSVHGEGYGYTF
TGTGCCTGGAGTGTACACGGGGAGGGCTATGGCTACACCTTC
>TRBV19|NA|TRBJ2-2|NA
CASSIVMNTGELFF
TGTGCCAGTAGTATAGTAATGAACACCGGGGAGCTGTTTTTT
>TRBV6-1|NA|TRBJ1-1|NA
CASSDEGSRTEAFF
TGTGCCAGCAGTGACGAAGGGTCCCGAACTGAAGCTTTCTTT
>TRBV29-1|NA|TRBJ1-1|NA
CSVEGSSAEAFF
TGCAGCGTTGAAGGTAGCTCGGCTGAAGCTTTCTTT
>TRBV3-1/TRBV3-2|NA|TRBJ2-2|NA
CASSQRRERRNTGELFF
TGTGCCAGCAGCCAGAGGAGGGAGCGGAGAAACACCGGGGAGCTGTTTTTT
>TRBV9|NA|TRBJ2-7|NA
CASSVTSFPAEQYF
TGTGCCAGCAGCGTAACATCGTTCCCCGCCGAGCAGTACTTC
>TRBV21-1|NA|TRBJ1-2|NA
CASSKDPAAGHYGYTF
TGTGCCAGCAGCAAAGATCCGGCAGCAGGGCACTATGGCTACACCTTC
>TRBV6-5|NA|TRBJ1-5|NA
CARGPGGNQPQHF
TGTGCCAGAGGTCCGGGGGGCAATCAGCCCCAGCATTTT
>TRBV28|NA|TRBJ2-7|NA
CASSSSTEQYF
TGTGCCAGCAGTTCCTCCACCGAGCAGTACTTC
>TRBV5-1|TRBD2|TRBJ2-3|NA
CASSLETSGTDTQYF
TGCGCCAGCAGCTTGGAGACTAGCGGCACAGATACGCAGTATTTT
>TRBV5-1|NA|TRBJ1-2|NA
CASSLDSGVFGYTF
TGCGCCAGCAGCTTGGATTCCGGGGTATTTGGCTACACCTTC
>TRBV7-9|NA|TRBJ2-2|once
CASSPTFAELFF
TGTGCCAGCAGCCCCACTTTTGCGGAGCTGTTTTTT
>TRBV19|NA|TRBJ1-1|NA
CASSIVFRETEAFF
TGTGCCAGTAGTATAGTATTTCGAGAGACGGAAGCTTTCTTT
>TRBV3-1/TRBV3-2|NA|TRBJ1-4|once
CASSPSSGSNEKLFF
TGTGCCAGCAGCCCCTCTTCGGGGAGCAATGAAAAACTGTTTTTT
>TRBV11-2|NA|TRBJ2-2|NA
CASSLKGGGTGELFF
TGTGCCAGCAGCTTAAAAGGGGGAGGAACCGGGGAGCTGTTTTTT
>TRBV30|NA|TRBJ2-7|NA
CAWSVAAPSYEQYF
TGTGCCTGGAGTGTGGCGGCCCCCTCCTACGAGCAGTACTTC
>TRBV6-5|NA|TRBJ1-2|once
CASSYEGRYGYTF
TGTGCCAGCAGTTACGAGGGACGTTATGGCTACACCTTC
>TRBV25-1|NA|TRBJ2-7|NA
CASSALDRPTEQYF
TGTGCCAGCAGTGCGCTGGACAGACCTACGGAGCAGTACTTC
>TRBV4-1|NA|TRBJ1-4|NA
CASSQAYRDNEKLFF
TGCGCCAGCAGCCAAGCTTACCGGGACAACGAAAAACTGTTTTTT
>TRBV28|NA|TRBJ1-5|NA
CASSLAGNGNQPQHF
TGTGCCAGCAGTTTAGCCGGGAATGGCAATCAGCCCCAGCATTTT
>TRBV2|NA|TRBJ2-7|NA
CASSLTGPSYEQYF
TGTGCCAGCAGTTTGACGGGGCCTTCCTACGAGCAGTACTTC
>TRBV3-1/TRBV3-2|TRBD2|TRBJ2-2|NA
CASSLSGGFVTGELFF
TGTGCCAGCAGCCTAAGCGGGGGGTTCGTCACCGGGGAGCTGTTTTTT
>TRBV5-1|NA|TRBJ2-7|NA
CASSLGGDSYEQYF
TGCGCCAGCAGCTTGGGGGGAGACTCCTACGAGCAGTACTTC
>TRBV5-6|TRBD1|TRBJ1-1|NA
CASSQTRQGPPTPLGAFF
TGTGCCAGCAGCCAAACCCGACAGGGCCCTCCCACCCCTCTGGGAGCTTTCTTT
>TRBV4-1|NA|TRBJ2-1|NA
CASSQEERVGNEQFF
TGCGCCAGCAGCCAAGAGGAGCGGGTAGGCAATGAGCAGTTCTTC
>TRBV6-6|TRBD1|TRBJ1-2|once
CASSRQGVPSLDGYTF
TGTGCCAGCAGTCGACAGGGGGTCCCTTCTCTCGATGGCTACACCTTC
>TRBV6-2/TRBV6-3|TRBD1|TRBJ1-5|NA
CASSSAGTGNQPQHF
TGTGCCAGCAGTTCTGCCGGGACAGGGAATCAGCCCCAGCATTTT
>TRBV19|NA|TRBJ1-2|once
CASSISGPNYGYTF
TGTGCCAGTAGTATCTCGGGCCCTAACTATGGCTACACCTTC
>TRBV9|TRBD1|TRBJ2-2|NA
CASSPQGAGELFF
TGTGCCAGCAGCCCCCAGGGGGCCGGGGAGCTGTTTTTT
>TRBV6-5|NA|TRBJ1-6|NA
CASIPGGGSPLHF
TGTGCCAGCATTCCTGGGGGAGGGTCACCCCTCCACTTT
>TRBV29-1|NA|TRBJ2-3|NA
CSVGAGPTDTQYF
TGCAGCGTTGGGGCCGGGCCGACGGATACGCAGTATTTT
>TRBV28|NA|TRBJ2-7|NA
CASSLGGGFYEQYF
TGTGCCAGCAGTTTGGGAGGGGGATTCTACGAGCAGTACTTC
>TRBV4-1|NA|TRBJ1-2|few
CASSQLGSNYGYTF
TGCGCCAGCAGCCAATTGGGCTCCAACTATGGCTACACCTTC